A single TCR beta chain is shown here with its context. The antigen remains undetermined. These data are taken from a study of a mutant IDH1 vaccine in newly diagnosed glioma. Looking at the study overall: With temozolomide cycles, or 4-6 weeks after radiotherapy alone, vaccination was started.

Sequenced by immunoSEQ multiplex PCR; TCRdb stores in-frame clones only, minus some. The sample consists of around 40,000 clones, less than 85% of them appearing once. Time point reported: week 47, end of study. A 20-mer mutant IDH1 peptide at 300 ug was injected subcutaneously with topical imiquimod. Vaccination of patients was performed eight times, in weeks 1, 3, 5, 7, 11, 15, 19 and 23. The input for sequencing was PBMCs, taken from a glioma patient whose treatment included an IDH1 peptide vaccine. The source of this sequence is a man aged 18 to 30 with glioma. Some clones in this sample may be carry-over from other donors' samples.

CDR3 in amino acids: CASSLSTGATEAFF. Written as DNA, the CDR3 is TGTGCCAGCAGTTTATCAACGGGTGCCACTGAAGCTTTCTTT. The chain joins TRBV27 to TRBJ1-1; no firm D call. Trimming took 0 bases from V and 4 from J, leaving 9 bases between them. This CDR3 has 14 residues. Per the germline V gene, CDR1 is MNHEY and CDR2 is SMNVEV (reference sequence).